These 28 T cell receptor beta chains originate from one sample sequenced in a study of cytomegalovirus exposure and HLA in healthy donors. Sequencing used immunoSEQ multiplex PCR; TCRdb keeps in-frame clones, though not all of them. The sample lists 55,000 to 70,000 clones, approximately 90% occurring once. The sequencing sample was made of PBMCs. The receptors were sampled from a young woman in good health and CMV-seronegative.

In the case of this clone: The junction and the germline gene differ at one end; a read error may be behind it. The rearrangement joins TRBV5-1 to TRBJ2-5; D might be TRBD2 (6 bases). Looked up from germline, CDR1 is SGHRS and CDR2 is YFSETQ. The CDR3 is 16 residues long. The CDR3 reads CANSLGGGGGSETQYF. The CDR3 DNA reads TGCGCCAACAGCTTGGGAGGTGGTGGAGGGTCGGAGACCCAGTACTTC.

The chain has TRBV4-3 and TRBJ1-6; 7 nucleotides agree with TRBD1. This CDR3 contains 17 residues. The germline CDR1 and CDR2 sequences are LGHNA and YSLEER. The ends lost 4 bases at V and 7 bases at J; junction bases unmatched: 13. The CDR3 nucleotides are TGCGCCAGCAGCCCCGGAGGAGGGGGCAGAGAAAATTCACCCCTCCACTTT. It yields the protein CASSPGGGGRENSPLHF.

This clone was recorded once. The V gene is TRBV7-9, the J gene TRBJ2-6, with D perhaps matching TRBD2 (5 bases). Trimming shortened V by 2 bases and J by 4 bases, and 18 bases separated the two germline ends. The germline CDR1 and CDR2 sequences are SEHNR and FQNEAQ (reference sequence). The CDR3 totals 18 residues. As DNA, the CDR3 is TGTGCCAGCAGCTTAATCGGACGCCCCGGGGTGGGGGCCAACGTCCTGACTTTC. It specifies CASSLIGRPGVGANVLTF.

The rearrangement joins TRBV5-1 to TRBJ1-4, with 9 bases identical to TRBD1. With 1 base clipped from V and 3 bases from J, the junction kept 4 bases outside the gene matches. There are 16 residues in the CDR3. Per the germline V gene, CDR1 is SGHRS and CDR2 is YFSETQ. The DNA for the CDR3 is TGCGCCAGCAGCTTGACAGGGGGCGGATCTAATGAAAAACTGTTTTTT. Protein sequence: CASSLTGGGSNEKLFF.

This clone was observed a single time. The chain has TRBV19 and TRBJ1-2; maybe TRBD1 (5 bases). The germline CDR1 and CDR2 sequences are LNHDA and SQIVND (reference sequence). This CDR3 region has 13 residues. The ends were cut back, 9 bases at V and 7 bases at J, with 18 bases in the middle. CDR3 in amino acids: CASLPDSAIGYTF. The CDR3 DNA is TGTGCCAGCCTCCCCGACAGTGCTATTGGCTACACCTTC.

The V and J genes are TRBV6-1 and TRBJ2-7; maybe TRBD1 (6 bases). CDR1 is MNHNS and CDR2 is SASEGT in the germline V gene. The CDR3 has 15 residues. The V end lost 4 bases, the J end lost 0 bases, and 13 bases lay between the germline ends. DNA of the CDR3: TGTGCCAGCAGTGCAACAGGGACGAGCTCCTACGAGCAGTACTTC. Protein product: CASSATGTSSYEQYF.

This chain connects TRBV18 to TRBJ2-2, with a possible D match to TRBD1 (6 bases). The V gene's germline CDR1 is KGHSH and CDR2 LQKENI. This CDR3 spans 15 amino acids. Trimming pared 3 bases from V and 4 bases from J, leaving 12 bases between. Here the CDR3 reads CASSPSRGSTGELFF. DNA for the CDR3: TGTGCCAGCTCACCGTCCAGGGGCTCCACCGGGGAGCTGTTTTTT.

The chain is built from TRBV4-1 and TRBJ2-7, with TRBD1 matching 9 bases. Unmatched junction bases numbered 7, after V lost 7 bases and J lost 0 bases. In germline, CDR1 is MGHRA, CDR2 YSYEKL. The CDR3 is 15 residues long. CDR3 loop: CASTYSTGGSYEQYF. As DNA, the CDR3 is TGCGCCAGCACCTATTCGACAGGGGGCTCCTACGAGCAGTACTTC.

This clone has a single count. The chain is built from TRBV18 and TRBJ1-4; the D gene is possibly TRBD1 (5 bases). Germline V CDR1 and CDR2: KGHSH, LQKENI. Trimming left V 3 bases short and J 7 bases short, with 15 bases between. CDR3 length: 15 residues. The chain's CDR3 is CASSPAGRAAEKLFF. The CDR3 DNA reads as TGTGCCAGCTCACCGGCAGGCAGGGCGGCTGAAAAACTGTTTTTT. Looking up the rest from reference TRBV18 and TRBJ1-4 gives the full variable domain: NAGVMQNPRHLVRRRGQEARLRCSPMKGHSHVYWYRQLPEEGLKFMVYLQKENIIDESGMPKERFSAEFPKEGPSILRIQQVVRGDSAAYFCASSPAGRAAEKLFFGSGTQLSVL.

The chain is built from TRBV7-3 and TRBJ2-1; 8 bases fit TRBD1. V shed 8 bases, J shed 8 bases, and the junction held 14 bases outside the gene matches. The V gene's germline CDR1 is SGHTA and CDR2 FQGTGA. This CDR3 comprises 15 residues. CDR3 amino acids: CASGSAGGRGDEQFF. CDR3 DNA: TGTGCCAGCGGGTCAGCAGGGGGCCGTGGGGATGAGCAGTTCTTC.

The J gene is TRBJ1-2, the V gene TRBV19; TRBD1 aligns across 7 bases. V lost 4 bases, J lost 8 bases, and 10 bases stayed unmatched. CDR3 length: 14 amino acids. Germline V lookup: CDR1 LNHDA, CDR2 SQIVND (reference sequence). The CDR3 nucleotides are TGTGCCAGTAGTACCCTCGGGACAGATGGGGGCTACACCTTC. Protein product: CASSTLGTDGGYTF.

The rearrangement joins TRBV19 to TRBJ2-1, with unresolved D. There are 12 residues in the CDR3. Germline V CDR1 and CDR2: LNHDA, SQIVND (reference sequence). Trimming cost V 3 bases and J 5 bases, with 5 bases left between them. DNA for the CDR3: TGTGCCAGTAGTATCAAGCACAATGAGCAGTTCTTC. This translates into CASSIKHNEQFF.

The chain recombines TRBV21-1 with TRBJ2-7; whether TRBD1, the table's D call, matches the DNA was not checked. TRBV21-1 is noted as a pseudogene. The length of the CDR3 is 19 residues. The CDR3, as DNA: TGTGCCAGCAGCAAAGCCTCGCTTGGGCCTTACCCGGCCCACTACGAGCAGTACTTC. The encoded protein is CASSKASLGPYPAHYEQYF.

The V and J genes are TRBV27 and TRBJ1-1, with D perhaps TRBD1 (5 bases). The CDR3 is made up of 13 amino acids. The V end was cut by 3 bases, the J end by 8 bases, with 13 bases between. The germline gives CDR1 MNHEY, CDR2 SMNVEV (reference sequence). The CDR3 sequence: CASSFSGLSEAFF. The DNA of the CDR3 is TGTGCCAGCAGTTTCTCAGGGTTAAGCGAAGCTTTCTTT.

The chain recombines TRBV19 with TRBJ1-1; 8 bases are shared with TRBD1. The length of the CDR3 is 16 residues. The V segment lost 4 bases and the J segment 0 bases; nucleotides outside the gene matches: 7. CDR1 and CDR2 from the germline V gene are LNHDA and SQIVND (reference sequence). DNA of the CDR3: TGTGCCAGTAGTAGTACAGGGGGAGTGATGAACACTGAAGCTTTCTTT. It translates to CASSSTGGVMNTEAFF.

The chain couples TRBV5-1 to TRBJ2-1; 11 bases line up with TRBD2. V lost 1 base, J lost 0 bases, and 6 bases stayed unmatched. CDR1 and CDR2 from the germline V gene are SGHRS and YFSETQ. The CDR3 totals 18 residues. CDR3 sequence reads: CASSLTSGGLSSYNEQFF. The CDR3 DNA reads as TGCGCCAGCAGCTTGACTAGCGGGGGCCTTAGCTCCTACAATGAGCAGTTCTTC.

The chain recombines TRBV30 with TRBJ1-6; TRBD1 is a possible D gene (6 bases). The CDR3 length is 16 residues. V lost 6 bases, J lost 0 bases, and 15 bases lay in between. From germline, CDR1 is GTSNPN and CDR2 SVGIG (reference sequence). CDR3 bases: TGTGCCTGCATCGGCCAGGGGCGCTCCTATAATTCACCCCTCCACTTT. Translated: CACIGQGRSYNSPLHF.

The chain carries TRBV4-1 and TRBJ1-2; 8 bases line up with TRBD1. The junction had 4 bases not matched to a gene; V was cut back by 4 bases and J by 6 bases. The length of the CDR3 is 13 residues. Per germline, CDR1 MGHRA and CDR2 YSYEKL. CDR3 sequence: CASSLLGQDGYTF. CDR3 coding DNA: TGCGCCAGCAGCCTTTTGGGACAGGATGGCTACACCTTC.

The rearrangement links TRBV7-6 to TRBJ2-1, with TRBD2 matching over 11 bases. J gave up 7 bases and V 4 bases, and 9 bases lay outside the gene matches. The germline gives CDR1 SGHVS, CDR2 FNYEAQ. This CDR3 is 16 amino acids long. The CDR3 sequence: CASSSHSGGALNEQFF. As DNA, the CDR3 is TGTGCCAGCAGCTCCCATAGCGGGGGGGCGCTGAATGAGCAGTTCTTC.

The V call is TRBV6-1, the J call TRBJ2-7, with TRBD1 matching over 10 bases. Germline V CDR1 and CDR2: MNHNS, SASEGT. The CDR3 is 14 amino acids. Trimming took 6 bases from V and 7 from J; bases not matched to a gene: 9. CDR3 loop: CASRNRDRGGEQYF. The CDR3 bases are TGTGCCAGCAGAAACCGGGACAGGGGTGGGGAGCAGTACTTC.

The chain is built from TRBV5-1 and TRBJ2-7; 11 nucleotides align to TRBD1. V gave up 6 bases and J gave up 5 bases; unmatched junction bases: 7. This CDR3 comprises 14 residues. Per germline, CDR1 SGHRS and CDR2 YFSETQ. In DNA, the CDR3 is TGCGCCAGCAACGCCGGGACAGGGGGTCACGAGCAGTACTTC. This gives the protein CASNAGTGGHEQYF.

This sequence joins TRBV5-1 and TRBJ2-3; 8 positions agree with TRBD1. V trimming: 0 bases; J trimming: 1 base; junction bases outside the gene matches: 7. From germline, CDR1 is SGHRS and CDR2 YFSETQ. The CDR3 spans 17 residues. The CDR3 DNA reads TGCGCCAGCAGCTTGGGACAGGGGTCTTTACGCACAGATACGCAGTATTTT. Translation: CASSLGQGSLRTDTQYF. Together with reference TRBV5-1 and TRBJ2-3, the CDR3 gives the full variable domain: KAGVTQTPRYLIKTRGQQVTLSCSPISGHRSVSWYQQTPGQGLQFLFEYFSETQRNKGNFPGRFSGRQFSNSRSEMNVSTLELGDSALYLCASSLGQGSLRTDTQYFGPGTRLTVL.

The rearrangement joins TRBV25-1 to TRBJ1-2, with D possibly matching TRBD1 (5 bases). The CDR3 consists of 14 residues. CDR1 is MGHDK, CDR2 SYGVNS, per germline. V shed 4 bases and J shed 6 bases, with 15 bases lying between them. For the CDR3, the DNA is TGTGCCAGCAGTGGTGAGGGGAGGAGAGATGGCTACACCTTC. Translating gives CASSGEGRRDGYTF.

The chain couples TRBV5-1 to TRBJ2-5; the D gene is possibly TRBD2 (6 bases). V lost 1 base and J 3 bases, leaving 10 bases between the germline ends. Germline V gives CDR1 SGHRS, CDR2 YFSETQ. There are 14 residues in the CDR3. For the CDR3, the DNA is TGCGCCAGCAGCTTGACTAGCAGGGAAGAGACCCAGTACTTC. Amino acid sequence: CASSLTSREETQYF.

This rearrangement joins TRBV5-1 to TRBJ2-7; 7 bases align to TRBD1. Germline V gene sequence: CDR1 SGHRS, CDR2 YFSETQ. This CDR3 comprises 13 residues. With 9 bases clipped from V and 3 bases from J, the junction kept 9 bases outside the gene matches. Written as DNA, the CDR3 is TGCGCCAACGCATCGACAGGGAGCTACGAGCAGTACTTC. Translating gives CANASTGSYEQYF.

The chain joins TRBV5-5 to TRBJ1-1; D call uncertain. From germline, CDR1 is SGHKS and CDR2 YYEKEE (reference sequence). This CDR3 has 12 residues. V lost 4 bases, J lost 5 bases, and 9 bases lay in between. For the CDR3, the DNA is TGTGCCAGCAGCCTCGAGTGGACTGAAGCTTTCTTT. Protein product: CASSLEWTEAFF.

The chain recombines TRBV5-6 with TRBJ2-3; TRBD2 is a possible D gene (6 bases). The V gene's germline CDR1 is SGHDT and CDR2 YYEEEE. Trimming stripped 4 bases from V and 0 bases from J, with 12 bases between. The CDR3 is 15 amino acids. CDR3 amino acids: CASSATRFSTDTQYF. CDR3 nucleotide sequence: TGTGCCAGCAGCGCGACTAGATTCAGCACAGATACGCAGTATTTT.

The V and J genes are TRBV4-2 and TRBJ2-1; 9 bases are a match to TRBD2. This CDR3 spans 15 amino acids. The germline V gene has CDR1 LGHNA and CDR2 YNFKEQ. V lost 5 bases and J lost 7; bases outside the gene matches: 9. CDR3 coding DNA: TGTGCCAGCAGCGGGGGCCTAGCGGGGTTTAATGAGCAGTTCTTC. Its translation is CASSGGLAGFNEQFF.